Following are 22 T cell receptor beta chains from one sample sequenced in a study of regulatory T cells in long-lasting Graves disease. The time point denotes: persistent/refractory GD, antithyroid drugs over 5 years with positive TRAb. TCR sequences were obtained from RNA taken from PBMCs. Libraries of TCR beta came from iRepertoire HTBI primers plus Arm-PCR of CDR3 regions. MiXCR, applied by TCRdb to the multiplex PCR reads, yields one record per CDR3 protein. Here the sample spans about 290,000 distinct CDR3 sequences, 22% being singletons. Sequenced material: peripheral blood mononuclear cells (PBMCs), taken when the disease was refractory, from a patient treated with antithyroid drugs. The receptors here all came from a female donor with Graves disease.

The chain carries TRBV5-1 and TRBJ2-3, with unresolved D. This CDR3 has 15 residues. Germline CDR1 SGHRS, CDR2 YFSETQ. Between the trimmed V and J ends, which lost 6 bases and 0 bases, there was a span of 14 bases. CDR3 amino acids: CASTSRFTSTDTQYF. The CDR3 DNA sequence: TGCGCCAGCACAAGCCGGTTTACTAGCACAGATACGCAGTATTTT. Full variable domain (outside the CDR3, taken from reference TRBV5-1 and TRBJ2-3): KAGVTQTPRYLIKTRGQQVTLSCSPISGHRSVSWYQQTPGQGLQFLFEYFSETQRNKGNFPGRFSGRQFSNSRSEMNVSTLELGDSALYLCASTSRFTSTDTQYFGPGTRLTVL.

This clonotype was seen many times. The chain has TRBV7-9 and TRBJ2-5; D call uncertain. This CDR3 is 14 amino acids long. The germline V gene has CDR1 SEHNR and CDR2 FQNEAQ (reference sequence). V was cut by 2 bases and J by 1 base, with 8 bases left in between. The CDR3 reads CASSLTGGQETQYF. CDR3 sequence (DNA): TGTGCCAGCAGCTTAACTGGCGGCCAAGAGACCCAGTACTTC.

V gene TRBV13 combines with J gene TRBJ2-7; D gene ambiguous. Trimming cost V 1 base and J 0 bases, with 13 bases left between them. CDR3 length equals 16 residues. Germline values: CDR1 PRHDT, CDR2 FYEKMQ (reference sequence). As DNA, the CDR3 is TGTGCCAGCAGCTTAGTCGTGGGAACCAGCTCCTACGAGCAGTACTTC. Encoded protein: CASSLVVGTSSYEQYF.

The table lists this clonotype with a few counts. This sequence joins TRBV6-5 and TRBJ2-3, with 9 bases identical to TRBD2. The CDR3 is made up of 14 amino acids. V gave up 4 bases and J gave up 4 bases; unmatched junction bases: 3. Per the germline V gene, CDR1 is MNHEY and CDR2 is SVGAGI. This chain's CDR3 is CASSLAGVADTQYF. In DNA, the CDR3 is TGTGCCAGCAGTTTAGCGGGAGTGGCAGATACGCAGTATTTT.

The V and J genes are TRBV14 and TRBJ2-7; possibly TRBD1 for D (6 bases). The CDR3 is made up of 14 amino acids. Per germline, CDR1 SGHDN and CDR2 FVKESK. V lost 4 bases and J lost 4, with 14 bases in between. This chain's CDR3 is CASSLSDRSYEQYF. CDR3 in DNA: TGTGCCAGCAGCCTGAGCGACAGGTCATACGAGCAGTACTTC. Supplemented by reference TRBV14 and TRBJ2-7, the full variable domain reads EAGVTQFPSHSVIEKGQTVTLRCDPISGHDNLYWYRRVMGKEIKFLLHFVKESKQDESGMPNNRFLAERTGGTYSTLKVQPAELEDSGVYFCASSLSDRSYEQYFGPGTRLTVT.

A remark on this clonotype: Possible read error: a much larger clone is one base away. This chain joins TRBV13 and TRBJ2-7; no firm D call. This CDR3 comprises 14 residues. CDR1 and CDR2 from the germline V gene are PRHDT and FYEKMQ (reference sequence). The chain's CDR3 is CTSSLGVTRREQYF. CDR3 DNA: TGTACCAGCAGCTTAGGCGTAACTCGACGCGAGCAGTACTTC.

The chain employs TRBV3-1 and TRBJ1-6; a possible D gene is TRBD1 (5 bases). V lost 8 bases and J 9 bases, leaving 11 bases between the germline ends. The CDR3 loop spans 12 amino acids. The V gene's germline CDR1 is LGHDT and CDR2 YNNKEL (reference sequence). CDR3 sequence: CASGTTTSPLHF. The CDR3 bases are TGTGCCAGCGGGACTACTACTTCACCCCTCCACTTT.

This clonotype occurred many times. The chain uses TRBV6-1 and TRBJ1-1; D is possibly TRBD1 (6 bases). Germline CDR1 reads MNHNS; CDR2 reads SASEGT. Trimming took off 11 bases at V and 3 bases at J, with 19 bases between the two ends. The CDR3 is 14 residues long. Written as DNA, the CDR3 is TGTGCCGTTCTAAGCAACAGGGAGGACACTGAAGCTTTCTTT. As protein: CAVLSNREDTEAFF.

This clonotype was recorded at least ten times. The chain links TRBV28 to TRBJ2-5, with 9 positions matching TRBD2. CDR3 length equals 20 residues. J gave up 5 bases and V 4 bases, and 23 bases lay outside the gene matches. CDR1 is MDHEN, CDR2 SYDVKM, per germline. CDR3 nucleotide sequence: TGTGCCAGCAGTTACAACCGGGCCTCACCGGGACTAGCAATCTGGGAGACCCAGTACTTC. It codes for CASSYNRASPGLAIWETQYF. The whole variable domain, remainder taken from reference TRBV28 and TRBJ2-5, is DVKVTQSSRYLVKRTGEKVFLECVQDMDHENMFWYRQDPGLGLRLIYFSYDVKMKEKGDIPEGYSVSREKKERFSLILESASTNQTSMYLCASSYNRASPGLAIWETQYFGPGTRLLVL.

This clonotype has more than one count but fewer than ten. The genes are TRBV7-2 and TRBJ2-6, with a possible D match to TRBD2 (5 bases). CDR1 and CDR2 (germline): SGHTA, FQGNSA. This CDR3 spans 16 amino acids. V lost 0 bases, J lost 0 bases, and 6 bases lay in between. This CDR3 is CASSLAGSSGANVLTF. For the CDR3, the DNA is TGTGCCAGCAGCTTAGCGGGGAGCTCTGGGGCCAACGTCCTGACTTTC.

The table lists this clonotype with a few counts. The rearrangement joins TRBV6-5 to TRBJ1-1, with D maybe TRBD1 (6 bases). The CDR3 consists of 14 residues. V lost 0 bases and J 4 bases, leaving 9 bases between the germline ends. Germline-derived CDR1 and CDR2 are MNHEY and SVGAGI. The CDR3 protein is CASSYSQGGTEAFF. CDR3 coding DNA: TGTGCCAGCAGTTACTCCCAAGGGGGCACTGAAGCTTTCTTT.

The rearrangement links TRBV19 to TRBJ2-5, with D maybe TRBD1 (6 bases). V dropped 3 bases and J dropped 5 bases, with 10 bases sitting between them. The CDR3 runs to 13 residues. The V gene's germline CDR1 is LNHDA and CDR2 SQIVND (reference sequence). The CDR3 DNA is TGTGCCAGTAGTATCCAGGGGTTTGAGACCCAGTACTTC. Encoded protein: CASSIQGFETQYF.

The chain uses TRBV7-8 and TRBJ2-1; tentatively, D is TRBD2 (6 bases). V gave up 8 bases and J gave up 6 bases, with 11 bases separating them. The CDR3 is 12 residues long. Looked up from germline, CDR1 is SGHVS and CDR2 is FQNEAQ. The CDR3 loop reads CASQTSLNEQFF. DNA for the CDR3: TGTGCCAGCCAGACTAGTCTCAATGAGCAGTTCTTC.

This clonotype showed up just a few times. V is TRBV3-1 and J is TRBJ1-1; D is unclear. Trimming shortened V by 4 bases and J by 4 bases, and 10 bases separated the two germline ends. This CDR3 region has 13 residues. Germline CDR1 reads LGHDT; CDR2 reads YNNKEL (reference sequence). The CDR3 reads CASSLSSSTEAFF. The CDR3 nucleotides are TGTGCCAGCAGCCTAAGTAGTTCCACTGAAGCTTTCTTT.

This clonotype was recorded many times. The chain is built from TRBV6-9 and TRBJ1-2, with D unresolved. The CDR3 loop spans 16 amino acids. In germline, CDR1 is MNHGY, CDR2 SVAAGI. The germline V and J ends were trimmed by 2 bases and 2 bases, with 15 bases remaining between them. The CDR3 DNA reads TGTGCCAGCAGTTATCCTGGACGCGAACGGAACTATGGCTACACCTTC. Residues: CASSYPGRERNYGYTF.

There are a few counts of this clonotype. The CDR3 region is CASSLGLAGGPVQETQYF. CDR3 bases: TGTGCCAGCAGCCTAGGACTAGCGGGAGGGCCGGTCCAAGAGACCCAGTACTTC. The chain links TRBV9 to TRBJ2-5; 15 nucleotides align to TRBD2. J lost 1 base, V lost 4 bases, and 8 bases had no gene match. The CDR3 is made up of 18 amino acids. Per germline, CDR1 SGDLS and CDR2 YYNGEE. Supplemented by reference TRBV9 and TRBJ2-5, the full variable domain reads DSGVTQTPKHLITATGQRVTLRCSPRSGDLSVYWYQQSLDQGLQFLIQYYNGEERAKGNILERFSAQQFPDLHSELNLSSLELGDSALYFCASSLGLAGGPVQETQYFGPGTRLLVL.

This clonotype was seen many times. The chain joins TRBV18 to TRBJ2-5, with a tentative D call TRBD2 (6 bases). Germline values: CDR1 KGHSH, CDR2 LQKENI. This CDR3 spans 13 amino acids. V was shortened by 8 bases and J by 1 base, with 11 bases between the two germline ends. The CDR3 loop reads CASSPGLQETQYF. The CDR3 nucleotides are TGTGCCAGCAGTCCGGGACTCCAAGAGACCCAGTACTTC.

The chain joins TRBV30 to TRBJ2-2, with D possibly called TRBD1 or TRBD2 (5 bases each). The V gene's germline CDR1 is GTSNPN and CDR2 SVGIG (reference sequence). The CDR3 spans 15 residues. V lost 3 bases, J lost 6 bases, and 17 bases lay in between. The CDR3: CAWRAGALGAGELFF. As DNA, the CDR3 is TGTGCCTGGAGAGCCGGGGCCCTCGGGGCCGGGGAGCTGTTTTTT. Variable domain in full (rest from reference TRBV30 and TRBJ2-2): SQTIHQWPATLVQPVGSPLSLECTVEGTSNPNLYWYRQAAGRGLQLLFYSVGIGQISSEVPQNLSASRPQDRQFILSSKKLLLSDSGFYLCAWRAGALGAGELFFGEGSRLTVL.

There are many counts of this clonotype. This sequence joins TRBV30 and TRBJ2-2; the D is unclear. The V end was cut by 7 bases, the J end by 3 bases, with 9 bases between. Germline V lookup: CDR1 GTSNPN, CDR2 SVGIG (reference sequence). The CDR3 contains 12 residues. The DNA of the CDR3 is TGTGCCTTGGATCCAGACACCGGGGAGCTGTTTTTT. Protein: CALDPDTGELFF.

The V gene is TRBV19, the J gene TRBJ1-4; TRBD1 is a possible D gene (5 bases). The CDR3 runs to 13 residues. Trimming shortened V by 3 bases and J by 8 bases, and 10 bases separated the two germline ends. CDR1 and CDR2 from the germline V gene are LNHDA and SQIVND (reference sequence). CDR3 DNA sequence: TGTGCCAGTAGTATGACCCGGGGCGAAAAACTGTTTTTT. Its protein is CASSMTRGEKLFF.

The sample holds many counts of this clonotype. This chain joins TRBV7-2 and TRBJ2-5, with TRBD2 matching 15 bases. Germline V lookup: CDR1 SGHTA, CDR2 FQGNSA. With V trimmed by 3 bases and J by 5 bases, 4 bases remained unmatched. The CDR3 contains 16 residues. The CDR3 region is CASSFGLAGGWETQYF. CDR3 nucleotides: TGTGCCAGCAGCTTCGGACTAGCGGGAGGGTGGGAGACCCAGTACTTC.

This clonotype has just a few counts. This sequence joins TRBV20-1 and TRBJ1-5, with D perhaps matching TRBD1 (5 bases). The germline CDR1 and CDR2 sequences are DFQATT and SNEGSKA (reference sequence). CDR3 length equals 14 residues. Trimming removed 3 bases from V and 0 bases from J, with 9 bases in between. CDR3 sequence: CSARQGGSNQPQHF. CDR3 nucleotides: TGCAGTGCTAGGCAGGGAGGTAGCAATCAGCCCCAGCATTTT.